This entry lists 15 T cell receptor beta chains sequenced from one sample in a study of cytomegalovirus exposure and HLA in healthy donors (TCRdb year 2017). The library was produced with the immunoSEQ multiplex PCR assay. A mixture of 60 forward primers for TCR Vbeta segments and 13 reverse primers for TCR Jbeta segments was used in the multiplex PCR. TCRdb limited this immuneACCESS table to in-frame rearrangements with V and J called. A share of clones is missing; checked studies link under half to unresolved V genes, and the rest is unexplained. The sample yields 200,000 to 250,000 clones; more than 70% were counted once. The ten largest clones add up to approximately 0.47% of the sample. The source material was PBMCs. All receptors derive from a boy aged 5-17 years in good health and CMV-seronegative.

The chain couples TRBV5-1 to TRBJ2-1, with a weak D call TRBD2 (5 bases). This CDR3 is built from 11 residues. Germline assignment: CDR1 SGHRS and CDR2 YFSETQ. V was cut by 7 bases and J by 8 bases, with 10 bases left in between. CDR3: CASGGNDEQFF. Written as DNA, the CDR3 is TGCGCCAGCGGAGGCAACGATGAGCAGTTCTTC.

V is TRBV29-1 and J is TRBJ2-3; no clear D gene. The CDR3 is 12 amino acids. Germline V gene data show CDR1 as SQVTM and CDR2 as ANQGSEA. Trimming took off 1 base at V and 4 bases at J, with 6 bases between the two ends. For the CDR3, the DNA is TGCAGCGTTGAAGGGCACGCAGATACGCAGTATTTT. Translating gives CSVEGHADTQYF.

The CDR3 here is CASSLIPTGGSNEQYF. The CDR3 DNA sequence: TGTGCCAGCAGTCTAATACCGACAGGGGGTAGCAACGAGCAGTACTTC. V is TRBV27 and J is TRBJ2-5; the match to TRBD1 covers 9 bases. The DNA end favors TRBJ2-7, so the J call may be wrong. The CDR3 is made up of 16 amino acids. CDR1 and CDR2 from the germline V gene are MNHEY and SMNVEV (reference sequence).

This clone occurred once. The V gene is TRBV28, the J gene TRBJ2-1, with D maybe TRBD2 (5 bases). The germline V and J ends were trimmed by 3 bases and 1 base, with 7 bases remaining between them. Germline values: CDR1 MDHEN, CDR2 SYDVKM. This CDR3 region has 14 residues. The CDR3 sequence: CASSFRGSYNEQFF. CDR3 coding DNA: TGTGCCAGCAGTTTCCGGGGTTCCTACAATGAGCAGTTCTTC.

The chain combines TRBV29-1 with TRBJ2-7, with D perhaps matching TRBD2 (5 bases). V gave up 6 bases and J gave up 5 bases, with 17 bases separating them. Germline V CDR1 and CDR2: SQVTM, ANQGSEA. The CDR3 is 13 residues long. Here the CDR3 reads CSVMSLFGNEQYF. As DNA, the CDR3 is TGCAGCGTCATGTCCCTTTTCGGGAACGAGCAGTACTTC.

The CDR3 loop reads CASSWALDTGELFF. The CDR3 DNA sequence: TGTGCCAGCAGCTGGGCTTTGGACACCGGGGAGCTGTTTTTT. The chain uses TRBV7-2 and TRBJ2-2, with unresolved D. Trimming removed 4 bases at V and 3 bases at J, with 9 bases between. Germline CDR1 SGHTA, CDR2 FQGNSA. The CDR3 runs to 14 residues.

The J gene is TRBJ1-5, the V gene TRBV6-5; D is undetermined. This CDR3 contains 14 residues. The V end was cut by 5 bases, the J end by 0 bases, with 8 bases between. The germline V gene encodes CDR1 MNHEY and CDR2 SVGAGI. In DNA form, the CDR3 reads TGTGCCAGCAGTACCAGGAATAGCAATCAGCCCCAGCATTTT. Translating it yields CASSTRNSNQPQHF.

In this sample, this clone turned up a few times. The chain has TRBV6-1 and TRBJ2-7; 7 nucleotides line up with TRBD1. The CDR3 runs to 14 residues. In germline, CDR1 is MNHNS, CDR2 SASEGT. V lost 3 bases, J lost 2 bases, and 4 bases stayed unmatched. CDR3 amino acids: CASSDRDSTYEQYF. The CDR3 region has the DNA TGTGCCAGCAGTGACCGGGACAGTACCTACGAGCAGTACTTC.

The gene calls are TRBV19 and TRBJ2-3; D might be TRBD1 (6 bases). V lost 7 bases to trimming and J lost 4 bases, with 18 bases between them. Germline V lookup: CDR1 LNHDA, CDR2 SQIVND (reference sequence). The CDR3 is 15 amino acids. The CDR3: CASTLKQGRADTQYF. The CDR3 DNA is TGTGCCAGTACCCTTAAACAGGGCCGGGCAGATACGCAGTATTTT.

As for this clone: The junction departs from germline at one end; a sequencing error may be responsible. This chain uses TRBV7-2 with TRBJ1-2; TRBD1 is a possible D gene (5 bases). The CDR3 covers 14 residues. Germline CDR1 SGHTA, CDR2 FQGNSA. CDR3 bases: TGTGCCAGCAGCCTCTTTTGGAGGGACTATGGCTACCCCTTC. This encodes CASSLFWRDYGYPF. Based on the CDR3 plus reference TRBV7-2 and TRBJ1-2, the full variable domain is GAGVSQSPSNKVTEKGKDVELRCDPISGHTALYWYRQSLGQGLEFLIYFQGNSAPDKSGLPSDRFSAERTGGSVSTLTIQRTQQEDSAVYLCASSLFWRDYGYPFGSGTRLTVV.

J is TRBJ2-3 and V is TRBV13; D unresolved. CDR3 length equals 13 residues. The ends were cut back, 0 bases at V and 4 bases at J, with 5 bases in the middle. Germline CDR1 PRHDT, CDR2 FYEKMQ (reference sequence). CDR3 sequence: CASSLGQSDTQYF. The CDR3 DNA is TGTGCCAGCAGCTTAGGCCAGTCAGATACGCAGTATTTT.

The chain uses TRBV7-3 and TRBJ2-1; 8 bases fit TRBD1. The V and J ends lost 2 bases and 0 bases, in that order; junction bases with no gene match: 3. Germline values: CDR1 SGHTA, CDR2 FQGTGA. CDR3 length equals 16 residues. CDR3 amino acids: CASSLQGALSYNEQFF. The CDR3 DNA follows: TGTGCCAGCAGCTTACAGGGGGCACTCTCCTACAATGAGCAGTTCTTC.

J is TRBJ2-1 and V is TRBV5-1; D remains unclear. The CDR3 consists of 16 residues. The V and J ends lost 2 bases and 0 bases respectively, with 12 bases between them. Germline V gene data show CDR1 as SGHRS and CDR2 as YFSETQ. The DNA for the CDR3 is TGCGCCAGCAGCTTCGGCGGTCTTAGCTCCTACAATGAGCAGTTCTTC. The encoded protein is CASSFGGLSSYNEQFF.

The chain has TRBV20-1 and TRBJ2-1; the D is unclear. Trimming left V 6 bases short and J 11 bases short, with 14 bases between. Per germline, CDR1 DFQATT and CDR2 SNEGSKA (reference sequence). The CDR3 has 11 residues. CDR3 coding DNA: TGCAGTGCGGGCCACGGTAGGCAGCAGTTCTTC. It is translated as CSAGHGRQQFF.

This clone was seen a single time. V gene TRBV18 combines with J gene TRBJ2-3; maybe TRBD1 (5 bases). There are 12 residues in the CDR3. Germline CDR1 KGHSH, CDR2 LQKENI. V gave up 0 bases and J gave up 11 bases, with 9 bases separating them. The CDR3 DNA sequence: TGTGCCAGCTCACCACCAGGGGCTAGGCAGTATTTT. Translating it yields CASSPPGARQYF. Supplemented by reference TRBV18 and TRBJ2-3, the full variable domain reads NAGVMQNPRHLVRRRGQEARLRCSPMKGHSHVYWYRQLPEEGLKFMVYLQKENIIDESGMPKERFSAEFPKEGPSILRIQQVVRGDSAAYFCASSPPGARQYFGPGTRLTVL.